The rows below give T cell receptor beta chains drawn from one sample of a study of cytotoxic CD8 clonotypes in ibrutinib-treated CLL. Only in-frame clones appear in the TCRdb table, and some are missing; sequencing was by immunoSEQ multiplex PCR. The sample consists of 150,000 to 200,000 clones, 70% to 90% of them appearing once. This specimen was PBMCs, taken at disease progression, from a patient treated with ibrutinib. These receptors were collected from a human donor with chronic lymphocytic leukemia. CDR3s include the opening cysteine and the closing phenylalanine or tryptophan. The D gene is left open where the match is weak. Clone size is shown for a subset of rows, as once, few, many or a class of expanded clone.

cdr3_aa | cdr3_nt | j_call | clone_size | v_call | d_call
CASRAPGGNEQYF | TGTGCCAGCAGGGCCCCGGGAGGAAACGAGCAGTACTTC | TRBJ2-7 | . | TRBV27 | TRBD2
CASSSGLFGEQFF | TGTGCCAGCAGCTCCGGGCTTTTCGGGGAGCAGTTCTTC | TRBJ2-1 | once | TRBV7-8 | .
CASGTGSEETQYF | TGTGCCAGTGGGACAGGGAGTGAAGAGACCCAGTACTTC | TRBJ2-5 | . | TRBV2 | TRBD1
CASSVRGMNTEAFF | TGTGCCAGCAGCGTCAGGGGGATGAACACTGAAGCTTTCTTT | TRBJ1-1 | once | TRBV9 | TRBD1
CASSIEGPGRGLLYGYTF | TGTGCCAGTAGTATAGAGGGTCCTGGGAGGGGCCTACTGTATGGCTACACCTTC | TRBJ1-2 | . | TRBV19 | .
CASSPEGDPSYGYTF | TGCGCCAGCAGCCCAGAGGGGGACCCTTCTTATGGCTACACCTTC | TRBJ1-2 | . | TRBV5-1 | .
CASSSGTSGFYEQYF | TGTGCCAGCAGTTCAGGGACTAGCGGTTTCTACGAGCAGTACTTC | TRBJ2-7 | . | TRBV6-5 | TRBD2
CASSSNGGQLSAEAFF | TGCGCCAGCAGCTCAAACGGGGGACAGCTTTCGGCTGAAGCTTTCTTT | TRBJ1-1 | once | TRBV5-1 | TRBD1
CASSSRTGPGNTIYF | TGTGCCAGCAGTTCAAGGACAGGGCCTGGAAACACCATATATTTT | TRBJ1-3 | . | TRBV28 | TRBD1
CATKGQSISTDTQYF | TGTGCCACCAAGGGACAGTCCATTAGCACAGATACGCAGTATTTT | TRBJ2-3 | . | TRBV19 | TRBD1
CASSFQETQYF | TGCGCCAGCAGCTTTCAAGAGACCCAGTACTTC | TRBJ2-5 | . | TRBV5-1 | .
CASSLWSGIEAKNIQYF | TGTGCCAGCAGCTTGTGGTCAGGGATTGAGGCCAAAAACATTCAGTACTTC | TRBJ2-4 | . | TRBV7-8 | .
CAIRLSLSGNTIYF | TGTGCCATCAGGCTATCTCTCTCTGGAAACACCATATATTTT | TRBJ1-3 | . | TRBV10-3 | .
CASSLYTGSGANVLTF | TGTGCCAGCAGCTTGTACACAGGGTCAGGGGCCAACGTCCTGACTTTC | TRBJ2-6 | . | TRBV5-6 | .
CASSGGSSYNEQFF | TGTGCCAGTAGTGGGGGTAGCTCCTACAATGAGCAGTTCTTC | TRBJ2-1 | . | TRBV19 | .
CAWSVLWSTRSVRVNEQFF | TGTGCCTGGAGTGTATTATGGAGTACGCGGTCCGTAAGGGTCAATGAGCAGTTCTTC | TRBJ2-1 | . | TRBV30 | .
CASSPDNTIYF | TGTGCCAGCAGCCCCGACAACACCATATATTTT | TRBJ1-3 | . | TRBV9 | .
CASSARGEGARKSHEQYF | TGTGCCAGCAGCGCCAGGGGGGAGGGGGCGAGAAAATCTCACGAGCAGTACTTC | TRBJ2-7 | . | TRBV11-2 | .
CASSLGRLVGETQYF | TGTGCCAGCAGCTTAGGCCGACTAGTTGGCGAGACCCAGTACTTC | TRBJ2-5 | . | TRBV7-8 | .
CASGQGRDTQYF | TGTGCCAGCGGACAGGGGCGCGATACGCAGTATTTT | TRBJ2-3 | . | TRBV27 | TRBD1
CASSLEFKRRARGEQYF | TGTGCCAGCAGCTTGGAGTTCAAAAGACGGGCTCGGGGCGAGCAGTACTTC | TRBJ2-7 | . | TRBV5-8 | .
CASSFSRTRNNEQFF | TGTGCCAGCAGCTTTTCTCGGACAAGAAACAATGAGCAGTTCTTC | TRBJ2-1 | . | TRBV27 | .
CASSYTGGRDHEQYF | TGTGCCAGCAGTTACACAGGGGGACGGGACCACGAGCAGTACTTC | TRBJ2-7 | . | TRBV6-5 | TRBD1
CASSPFGRASDEQFF | TGTGCCAGCAGCCCCTTTGGGAGGGCCTCAGATGAGCAGTTCTTC | TRBJ2-1 | . | TRBV6-5 | TRBD2
CASSPYGADTQYF | TGTGCCAGCAGTCCCTACGGGGCAGATACGCAGTATTTT | TRBJ2-3 | . | TRBV6-6 | .
CAWSGGTGAYEQYF | TGTGCCTGGAGTGGGGGGACAGGGGCCTACGAGCAGTACTTC | TRBJ2-7 | . | TRBV30 | TRBD1
CASSFGGNTEAFF | TGTGCCAGCAGTTTCGGGGGCAACACTGAAGCTTTCTTT | TRBJ1-1 | . | TRBV27 | .
CASSAGTGFEKLFF | TGTGCCAGCAGCGCCGGGACAGGGTTTGAAAAACTGTTTTTT | TRBJ1-4 | . | TRBV7-2 | TRBD1
CASSLDRGDYGYTF | TGCGCCAGCAGCTTGGACAGGGGGGACTATGGCTACACCTTC | TRBJ1-2 | . | TRBV5-1 | TRBD1
CASSPPNMSGWGNTIYF | TGTGCCAGCAGTCCACCTAACATGTCGGGGTGGGGAAACACCATATATTTT | TRBJ1-3 | . | TRBV28 | .
CASSTLSDTGELFF | TGTGCCAGTAGTACCTTAAGTGACACCGGGGAGCTGTTTTTT | TRBJ2-2 | . | TRBV19 | .
CASTDRANYGYTF | TGTGCCAGCACCGACAGAGCTAACTATGGCTACACCTTC | TRBJ1-2 | . | TRBV28 | .
CASSILRGTGFYEQFF | TGTGCCAGTAGTATATTGCGGGGGACAGGGTTCTATGAGCAGTTCTTC | TRBJ2-1 | once | TRBV19 | TRBD1
CASRHHGQTYEQYF | TGCGCCAGCAGACATCACGGGCAGACCTACGAGCAGTACTTC | TRBJ2-7 | . | TRBV5-1 | .
CASSEYPGASYEQYF | TGTGCCAGCAGTGAATATCCGGGAGCCTCCTACGAGCAGTACTTC | TRBJ2-7 | . | TRBV2 | .
CASSETGVLNGYTF | TGTGCCAGCAGTGAGACAGGGGTCCTAAATGGCTACACCTTC | TRBJ1-2 | . | TRBV2 | TRBD1
CAWSITLSPASHGELFF | TGTGCCTGGAGTATTACCCTTTCCCCTGCGAGTCACGGGGAGCTGTTTTTT | TRBJ2-2 | . | TRBV30 | .
CAWSRGQGPSYGYTF | TGTGCCTGGAGTCGAGGACAGGGCCCTTCCTATGGCTACACCTTC | TRBJ1-2 | . | TRBV30 | TRBD1
CASRENRVGTGELFF | TGTGCCAGCAGGGAGAACCGGGTCGGCACCGGGGAGCTGTTTTTT | TRBJ2-2 | . | TRBV6-5 | .
CASRPGQGPYEQYF | TGTGCCAGCAGACCGGGACAGGGGCCCTACGAGCAGTACTTC | TRBJ2-7 | . | TRBV6-1 | TRBD1
CVRSPYEQYF | TGTGTCAGAAGCCCCTACGAGCAGTACTTC | TRBJ2-7 | many | TRBV7-5 | .
CASSPALREKNEKLFF | TGTGCCAGTAGTCCCGCTTTAAGGGAGAAAAATGAAAAACTGTTTTTT | TRBJ1-4 | . | TRBV19 | .
CASSPVGGGNYGYTF | TGTGCCAGCAGCCCTGTCGGAGGGGGCAACTATGGCTACACCTTC | TRBJ1-2 | once | TRBV27 | TRBD1
CASSKGTSGNEQYF | TGTGCCAGCAGCAAAGGGACTAGCGGGAACGAGCAGTACTTC | TRBJ2-7 | . | TRBV21-1 | .
CASSKDGSSYNEQFF | TGTGCCAGCAGCAAGGACGGAAGCTCCTACAATGAGCAGTTCTTC | TRBJ2-1 | . | TRBV5-5 | .
CASSTPPYEQYF | TGTGCCAGCAGCACCCCCCCCTACGAGCAGTACTTC | TRBJ2-7 | . | TRBV11-3 | .
CASSKRQGNTEAFF | TGCGCCAGCAGCAAACGACAGGGGAACACTGAAGCTTTCTTT | TRBJ1-1 | . | TRBV5-1 | TRBD1
CASSVGSGINYEQYF | TGTGCCAGCAGCGTAGGTAGCGGGATTAACTACGAGCAGTACTTC | TRBJ2-7 | . | TRBV9 | TRBD2
CASSGLAGGHQETQYF | TGTGCCAGCAGCGGCCTAGCGGGAGGGCACCAAGAGACCCAGTACTTC | TRBJ2-5 | . | TRBV9 | TRBD2
CASTPTTYGYTF | TGTGCCAGCACCCCCACAACCTATGGCTACACCTTC | TRBJ1-2 | once | TRBV6-6 | .
CASPSMGGSYEQYF | TGTGCCAGTCCAAGTATGGGGGGCTCCTACGAGCAGTACTTC | TRBJ2-7 | . | TRBV2 | .
CASSLDRGRITGELFF | TGCGCCAGCAGCTTGGACAGGGGGCGTATCACCGGGGAGCTGTTTTTT | TRBJ2-2 | . | TRBV5-1 | TRBD1
CASSPYYRLAVYNEQFF | TGTGCCAGCTCACCGTACTATCGACTAGCGGTCTACAATGAGCAGTTCTTC | TRBJ2-1 | . | TRBV18 | TRBD2